The 7 T cell receptor beta chains in this list originate from one sample, sequenced in a study of blood T cell repertoires in COVID-19. TCRdb's copy holds only in-frame clones and misses some; the assay was immunoSEQ multiplex PCR. The sample includes tens of thousands of clones, over 65% of them seen just once. The sequenced sample was peripheral blood. The receptors originated from a woman in her 70s with acute or convalescent COVID-19.

The genes are TRBV12-3 or TRBV12-4 and TRBJ1-1; D is unresolved. Deletions cut 6 bases from V and 0 bases from J, with 8 bases between. The CDR3 sequence is 13 residues long. CDR3 sequence: CASSAALNTEAFF. The CDR3 region has the DNA TGTGCCAGCAGCGCGGCGTTGAACACTGAAGCTTTCTTT.

The chain uses TRBV27 and TRBJ1-2; perhaps TRBD1 as D (5 bases). The CDR3 is 14 residues long. The V and J ends lost 6 bases and 7 bases respectively, with 18 bases between them. Looked up from germline, CDR1 is MNHEY and CDR2 is SMNVEV (reference sequence). The CDR3 reads CASRPSGGRGGYTF. The CDR3 DNA reads as TGTGCCAGCAGACCCTCGGGGGGTCGGGGTGGCTACACCTTC.

Only one count was recorded for this clone. The chain joins TRBV10-3 to TRBJ2-6, with TRBD1 identical over 10 bases. CDR3 length: 16 amino acids. CDR1 ENHRY and CDR2 SYGVKD come from the germline V gene. Trimming removed 10 bases from V and 1 base from J; junction bases left unmatched: 7. CDR3 DNA sequence: TGTGCCAATGGACAGGGGGGAGTGTCTGGGGCCAACGTCCTGACTTTC. It encodes CANGQGGVSGANVLTF.

CDR3 loop: CASSQEAGEPSYEQYF. The DNA for the CDR3 is TGCGCCAGCAGCCAAGAGGCCGGGGAACCCTCCTACGAGCAGTACTTC. The chain carries TRBV4-1 and TRBJ2-7; tentative D call: TRBD2 (5 bases). V lost 0 bases and J lost 0, with 12 bases in between. This CDR3 is 16 amino acids long. Germline V gene sequence: CDR1 MGHRA, CDR2 YSYEKL.

The V and J genes are TRBV9 and TRBJ1-3; D might be TRBD1 (5 bases). Trimming stripped 0 bases from V and 0 bases from J, with 13 bases between. CDR1 is SGDLS, CDR2 YYNGEE, per germline. CDR3 length equals 17 residues. The CDR3 is CASSVEGTPNSGNTIYF. The CDR3 DNA reads as TGTGCCAGCAGCGTAGAAGGGACTCCTAACTCTGGAAACACCATATATTTT.

The chain couples TRBV5-4 to TRBJ1-6; 7 bases line up with TRBD1. The CDR3 contains 14 residues. V dropped 0 bases and J dropped 9; count of bases not matched to a gene: 3. Germline lookup yields CDR1 SGHNT and CDR2 YYREEE (reference sequence). The DNA of the CDR3 is TGTGCCAGCAGCTTGGAGGACAGGCGTTCACCCCTCCACTTT. Translated: CASSLEDRRSPLHF.

As regards this clone: Other DNA variants within this sample encode the same CDR3. J is TRBJ1-6 and V is TRBV5-1; D may be TRBD1 (5 bases). Germline values: CDR1 SGHRS, CDR2 YFSETQ. V was clipped by 3 bases and J by 8 bases, with 6 bases between them. CDR3 size: 12 residues. CDR3 sequence reads: CASSSGYSPLHF. The DNA of the CDR3 is TGCGCCAGCAGCTCAGGGTATTCACCCCTCCACTTT.